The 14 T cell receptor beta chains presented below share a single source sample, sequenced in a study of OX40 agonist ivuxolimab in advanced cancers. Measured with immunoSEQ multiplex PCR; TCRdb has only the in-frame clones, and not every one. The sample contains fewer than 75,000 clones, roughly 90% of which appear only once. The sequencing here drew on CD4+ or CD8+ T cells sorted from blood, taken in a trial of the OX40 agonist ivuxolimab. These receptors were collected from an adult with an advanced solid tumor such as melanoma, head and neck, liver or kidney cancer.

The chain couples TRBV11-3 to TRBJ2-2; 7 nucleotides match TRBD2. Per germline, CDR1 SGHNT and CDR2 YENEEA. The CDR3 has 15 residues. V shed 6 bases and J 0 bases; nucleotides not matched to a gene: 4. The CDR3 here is CASSEAGSNTGELFF. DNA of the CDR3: TGTGCCAGCAGTGAAGCGGGATCGAACACCGGGGAGCTGTTTTTT. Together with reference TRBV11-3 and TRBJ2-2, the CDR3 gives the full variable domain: EAGVVQSPRYKIIEKKQPVAFWCNPISGHNTLYWYLQNLGQGPELLIRYENEEAVDDSQLPKDRFSAERLKGVDSTLKIQPAELGDSAVYLCASSEAGSNTGELFFGEGSRLTVL.

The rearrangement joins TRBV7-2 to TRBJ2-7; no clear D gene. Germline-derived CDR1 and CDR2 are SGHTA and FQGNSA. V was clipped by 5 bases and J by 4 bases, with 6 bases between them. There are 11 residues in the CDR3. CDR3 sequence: CASSEHYEQYF. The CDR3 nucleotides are TGTGCCAGCAGCGAACATTACGAGCAGTACTTC.

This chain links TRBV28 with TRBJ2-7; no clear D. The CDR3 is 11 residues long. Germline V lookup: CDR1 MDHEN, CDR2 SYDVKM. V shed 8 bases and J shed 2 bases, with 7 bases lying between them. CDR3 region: CASASTYEQYF. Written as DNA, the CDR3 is TGTGCCAGCGCCAGTACCTACGAGCAGTACTTC. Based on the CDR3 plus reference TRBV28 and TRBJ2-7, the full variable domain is DVKVTQSSRYLVKRTGEKVFLECVQDMDHENMFWYRQDPGLGLRLIYFSYDVKMKEKGDIPEGYSVSREKKERFSLILESASTNQTSMYLCASASTYEQYFGPGTRLTVT.

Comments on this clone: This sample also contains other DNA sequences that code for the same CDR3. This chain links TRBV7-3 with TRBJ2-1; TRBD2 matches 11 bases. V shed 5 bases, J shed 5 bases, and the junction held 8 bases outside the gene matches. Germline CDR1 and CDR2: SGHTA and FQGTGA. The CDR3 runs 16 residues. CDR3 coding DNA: TGTGCCAGCAGCCGAAGTGGGACTAGCGGTCACAATGAGCAGTTCTTC. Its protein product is CASSRSGTSGHNEQFF.

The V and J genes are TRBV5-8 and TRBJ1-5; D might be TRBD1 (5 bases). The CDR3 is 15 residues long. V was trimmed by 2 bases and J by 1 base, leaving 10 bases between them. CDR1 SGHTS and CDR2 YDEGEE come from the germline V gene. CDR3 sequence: CASSFERGSNQPQHF. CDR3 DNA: TGTGCCAGCAGCTTTGAGAGGGGAAGCAATCAGCCCCAGCATTTT.

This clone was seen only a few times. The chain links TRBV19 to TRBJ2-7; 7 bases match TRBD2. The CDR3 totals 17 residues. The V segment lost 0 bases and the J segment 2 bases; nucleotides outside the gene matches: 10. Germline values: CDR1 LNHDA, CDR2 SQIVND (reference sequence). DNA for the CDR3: TGTGCCAGTAGTATAGAAGTTTCCAGCGGGATTGCCTACGAGCAGTACTTC. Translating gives CASSIEVSSGIAYEQYF.

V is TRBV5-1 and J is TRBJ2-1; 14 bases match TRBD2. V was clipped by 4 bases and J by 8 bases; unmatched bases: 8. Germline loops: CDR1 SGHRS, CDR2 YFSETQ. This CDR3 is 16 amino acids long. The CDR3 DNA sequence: TGCGCCAGCAGCATAGGACTAGCGGGAGGTTTTTATGAGCAGTTCTTC. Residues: CASSIGLAGGFYEQFF.

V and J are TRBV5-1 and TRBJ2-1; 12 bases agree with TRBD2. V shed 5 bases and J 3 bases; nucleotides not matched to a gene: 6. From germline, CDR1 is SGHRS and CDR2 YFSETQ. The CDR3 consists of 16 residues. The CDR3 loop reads CASSFGLAGNYNEQFF. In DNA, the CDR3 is TGCGCCAGCAGTTTTGGACTAGCGGGAAACTACAATGAGCAGTTCTTC.

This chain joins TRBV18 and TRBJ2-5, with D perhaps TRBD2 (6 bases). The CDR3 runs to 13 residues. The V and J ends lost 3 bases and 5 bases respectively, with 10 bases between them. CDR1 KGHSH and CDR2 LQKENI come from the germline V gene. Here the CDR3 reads CASSPRLDETQYF. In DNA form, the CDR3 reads TGTGCCAGCTCACCCCGACTAGATGAGACCCAGTACTTC.

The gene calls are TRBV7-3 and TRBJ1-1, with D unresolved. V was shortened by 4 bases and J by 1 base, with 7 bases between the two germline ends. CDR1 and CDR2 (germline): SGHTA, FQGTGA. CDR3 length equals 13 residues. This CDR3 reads CASSSRRNTEAFF. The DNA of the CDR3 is TGTGCCAGCAGCTCCAGGAGGAACACTGAAGCTTTCTTT.

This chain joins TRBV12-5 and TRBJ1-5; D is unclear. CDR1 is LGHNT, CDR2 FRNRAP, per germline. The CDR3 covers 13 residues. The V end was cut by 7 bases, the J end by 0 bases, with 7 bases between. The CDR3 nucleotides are TGTGCTAGTGACACCTTTAGCAATCAGCCCCAGCATTTT. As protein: CASDTFSNQPQHF.

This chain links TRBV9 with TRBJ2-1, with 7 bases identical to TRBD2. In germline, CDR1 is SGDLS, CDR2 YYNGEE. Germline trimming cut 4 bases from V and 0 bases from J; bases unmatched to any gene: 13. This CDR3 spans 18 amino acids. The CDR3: CASSLGTTTSSSYNEQFF. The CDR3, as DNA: TGTGCCAGCAGCCTCGGGACTACTACTTCGAGCTCCTACAATGAGCAGTTCTTC.

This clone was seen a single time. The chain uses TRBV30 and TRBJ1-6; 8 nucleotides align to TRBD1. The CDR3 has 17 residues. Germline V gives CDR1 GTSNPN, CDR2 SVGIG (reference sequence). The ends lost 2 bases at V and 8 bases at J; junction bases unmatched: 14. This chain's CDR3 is CAWSPPNGGTGHSPLHF. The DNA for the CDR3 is TGTGCCTGGAGTCCCCCAAACGGAGGGACAGGCCATTCACCCCTCCACTTT.

The CDR3 loop is CASSTDRGRTGYTF. CDR3 coding DNA: TGTGCCAGTAGTACCGACAGGGGGCGGACCGGCTACACCTTC. The V gene is TRBV19, the J gene TRBJ1-2; 10 bases are shared with TRBD1. Germline V gene lookup returns CDR1 LNHDA and CDR2 SQIVND (reference sequence). CDR3 length equals 14 residues. Germline trimming cut 4 bases from V and 8 bases from J; bases unmatched to any gene: 7.